Listed below are T cell receptor beta chains from one sample, sequenced in a study of cytomegalovirus exposure and HLA in healthy donors. Sequencing was performed with immunoSEQ multiplex PCR; in TCRdb, only in-frame clones are kept and a portion is missing. Of 110,000 or so clones listed, 82% are singletons. Sequences were obtained from PBMCs. The origin of the receptors is a woman under 30 in good health and CMV-seronegative. CDR3s include the opening cysteine and the closing phenylalanine or tryptophan. Each record gives: V gene, CDR3 length, clone size, CDR3 protein. Some rows mark clone size as missing; the rest say once, few, many or name a class of expanded clone.

v_gene: TRBV9; len: 15; abundance: .; CDR3aa: CASSYTSGRGSEQYF
v_gene: TRBV7-9; len: 17; abundance: .; CDR3aa: CASSRITSAGTNRGYTF
v_gene: TRBV6-1; len: 15; abundance: .; CDR3aa: CASSENPATNEKLFF
v_gene: TRBV10-1; len: 12; abundance: .; CDR3aa: CASSEESNEQFF
v_gene: TRBV28; len: 14; abundance: few; CDR3aa: CASTDRGRDQPQHF
v_gene: TRBV29-1; len: 11; abundance: once; CDR3aa: CSGGQGYGYTF
v_gene: TRBV5-3; len: 19; abundance: medium-sized; CDR3aa: CARTVGRFRQGSSRSPLHF
v_gene: TRBV7-8; len: 12; abundance: .; CDR3aa: CASSLGAETQYF
v_gene: TRBV5-1; len: 15; abundance: .; CDR3aa: CASSVGTGKFQPQHF
v_gene: TRBV28; len: 15; abundance: .; CDR3aa: CASSLLRTDNEKLFF
v_gene: TRBV30; len: 15; abundance: .; CDR3aa: CAWSVRAGGRDTQYF
v_gene: TRBV2; len: 16; abundance: .; CDR3aa: CASSEGLAGSSYEQYF
v_gene: TRBV5-1; len: 15; abundance: few; CDR3aa: CASSLSERVNTEAFF
v_gene: TRBV9; len: 15; abundance: .; CDR3aa: CASSVEEVGSSPLHF
v_gene: TRBV9; len: 13; abundance: .; CDR3aa: CASSPYRGEKLFF
v_gene: TRBV6-4; len: 14; abundance: .; CDR3aa: CASSRGLWGYGYTF
v_gene: TRBV27; len: 14; abundance: .; CDR3aa: CASSLSRGPSGYTF
v_gene: TRBV6-1; len: 14; abundance: .; CDR3aa: CASGESATGIPQHF
v_gene: TRBV10-3; len: 13; abundance: .; CDR3aa: CAIRETGYTEAFF
v_gene: TRBV10-2; len: 12; abundance: .; CDR3aa: CASSEASTEAFF
v_gene: TRBV20-1; len: 11; abundance: .; CDR3aa: CSTGGIYEQYF
v_gene: TRBV2; len: 16; abundance: few; CDR3aa: CASSVVGTDYREPQHF
v_gene: TRBV11-3; len: 12; abundance: few; CDR3aa: CASSLDGGKAFF
v_gene: TRBV7-8; len: 16; abundance: .; CDR3aa: CASSPTSGRATGELFF
v_gene: TRBV28; len: 12; abundance: once; CDR3aa: CASSRDTDTQYF
v_gene: TRBV27; len: 17; abundance: once; CDR3aa: CASSLTIFDRGYYGYTF
v_gene: TRBV19; len: 15; abundance: .; CDR3aa: CASSMAGARTDTQYF
v_gene: TRBV5-1; len: 13; abundance: .; CDR3aa: CASSYDSDTEAFF